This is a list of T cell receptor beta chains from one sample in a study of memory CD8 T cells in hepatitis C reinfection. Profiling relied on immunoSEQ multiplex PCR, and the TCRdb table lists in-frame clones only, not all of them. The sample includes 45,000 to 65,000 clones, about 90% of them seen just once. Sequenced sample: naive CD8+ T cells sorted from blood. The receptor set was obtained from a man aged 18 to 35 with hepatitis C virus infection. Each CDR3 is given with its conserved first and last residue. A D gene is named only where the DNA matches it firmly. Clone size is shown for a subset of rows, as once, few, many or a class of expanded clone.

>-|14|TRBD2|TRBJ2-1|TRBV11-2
CASTASGHNNEQFF
TGTGCCAGCACCGCTAGCGGGCACAACAATGAGCAGTTCTTC
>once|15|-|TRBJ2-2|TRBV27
CASSLDGMNTGELFF
TGTGCCAGCAGTTTAGACGGGATGAACACCGGGGAGCTGTTTTTT
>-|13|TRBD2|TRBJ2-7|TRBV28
CASSKTSQYEQYF
TGTGCCAGCAGCAAGACTAGCCAGTACGAGCAGTACTTC
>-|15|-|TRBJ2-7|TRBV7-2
CASSLGAGPSYEQYF
TGTGCCAGCAGCTTAGGGGCGGGGCCCTCCTACGAGCAGTACTTC
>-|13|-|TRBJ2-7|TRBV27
CASSFLQGYEQYF
TGTGCCAGCAGTTTCCTGCAGGGCTACGAGCAGTACTTC
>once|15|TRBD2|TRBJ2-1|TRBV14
CASSQGLAPYNEQFF
TGTGCCAGCAGCCAAGGACTAGCCCCCTACAATGAGCAGTTCTTC
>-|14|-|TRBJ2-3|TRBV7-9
CASSFAQGRDTQYF
TGTGCCAGCAGCTTCGCTCAGGGGAGAGATACGCAGTATTTT
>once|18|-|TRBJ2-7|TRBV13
CASSSTFSGEKVRYEQYF
TGTGCCAGCAGCTCGACTTTTTCAGGGGAGAAGGTTCGCTACGAGCAGTACTTC
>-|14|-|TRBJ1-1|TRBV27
CASSLLHTNTEAFF
TGTGCCAGCAGTTTATTACATACGAACACTGAAGCTTTCTTT
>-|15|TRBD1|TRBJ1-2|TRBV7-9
CASSSWASGGRGYTF
TGTGCCAGCAGCTCTTGGGCCTCAGGGGGCCGTGGCTACACCTTC
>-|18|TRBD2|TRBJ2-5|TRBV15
CATSRDSGLAGAEETQYF
TGTGCCACCAGCAGAGATTCCGGACTAGCGGGAGCGGAAGAGACCCAGTACTTC
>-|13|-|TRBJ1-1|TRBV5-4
CASSFFPSTEAFF
TGTGCCAGCAGCTTTTTTCCGAGCACTGAAGCTTTCTTT
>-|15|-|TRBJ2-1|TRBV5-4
CASSQDTSSYNEQFF
TGTGCCAGCAGCCAGGACACGAGCTCCTACAATGAGCAGTTCTTC
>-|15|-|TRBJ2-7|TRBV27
CASSPTPLGSDEQYF
TGTGCCAGCAGTCCTACCCCTTTGGGGAGCGACGAGCAGTACTTC
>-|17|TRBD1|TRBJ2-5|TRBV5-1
CASSGGQAIRGRETQYF
TGCGCCAGCAGCGGGGGACAGGCGATCCGGGGGCGCGAGACCCAGTACTTC
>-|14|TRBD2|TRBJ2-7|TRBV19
CASGAASGAYEQYF
TGTGCCAGTGGGGCGGCTAGCGGGGCCTACGAGCAGTACTTC
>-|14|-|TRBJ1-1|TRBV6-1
CASSERLSLTEAFF
TGTGCCAGCAGTGAAAGACTCTCACTCACTGAAGCTTTCTTT
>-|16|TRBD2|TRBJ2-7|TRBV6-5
CASSLTTSGTAKEQYF
TGTGCCAGCAGTTTAACGACTAGCGGGACGGCAAAAGAGCAGTACTTC
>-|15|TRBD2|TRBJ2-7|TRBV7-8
CASSSGTSGSYEQYF
TGTGCCAGCAGCTCGGGGACTAGCGGGTCCTACGAGCAGTACTTC
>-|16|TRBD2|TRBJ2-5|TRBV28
CASSQGLAGGTQTQYF
TGTGCCAGCAGCCAGGGACTAGCGGGTGGGACGCAGACCCAGTACTTC
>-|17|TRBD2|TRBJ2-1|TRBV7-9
CASSVGLAGDTYNEQFF
TGTGCCAGCAGCGTGGGACTAGCGGGAGACACCTACAATGAGCAGTTCTTC
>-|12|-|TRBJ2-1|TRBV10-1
CASSGIGTVEFF
TGCGCCAGCAGTGGAATCGGAACAGTTGAATTCTTC
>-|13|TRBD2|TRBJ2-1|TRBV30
CAWSPSGNNEQFF
TGTGCCTGGAGTCCGAGCGGGAACAATGAGCAGTTCTTC
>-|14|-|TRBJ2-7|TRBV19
CASSPTDSHYEQYF
TGTGCCAGTAGCCCCACGGACAGCCACTACGAGCAGTACTTC
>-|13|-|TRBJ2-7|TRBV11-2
CASSLAAPYEQYF
TGTGCCAGCAGCCTTGCTGCGCCCTACGAGCAGTACTTC
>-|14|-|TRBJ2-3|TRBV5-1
CASNFDRSTDTQYF
TGCGCCAGCAACTTCGACAGGAGCACAGATACGCAGTATTTT
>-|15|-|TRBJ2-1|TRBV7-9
CASSLIRGSGNEQFF
TGTGCCAGCAGCTTAATCAGGGGTTCAGGGAATGAGCAGTTCTTC
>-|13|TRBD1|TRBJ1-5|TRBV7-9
CASQGVGNQPQHF
TGTGCCAGCCAGGGGGTCGGCAATCAGCCCCAGCATTTT
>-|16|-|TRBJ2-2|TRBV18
CASSRTGNSGTGELFF
TGTGCCAGCTCACGTACAGGGAATTCGGGAACCGGGGAGCTGTTTTTT
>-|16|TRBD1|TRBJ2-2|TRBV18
CASSPQGAHNTGELFF
TGTGCCAGCTCACCTCAGGGGGCTCATAACACCGGGGAGCTGTTTTTT
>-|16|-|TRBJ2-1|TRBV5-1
CASSFLQGSSYNEQFF
TGCGCCAGCAGCTTCTTACAGGGTAGCTCCTACAATGAGCAGTTCTTC
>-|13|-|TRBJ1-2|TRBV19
CASSIQGFHGYTF
TGTGCCAGTAGTATCCAGGGATTCCATGGCTACACCTTC
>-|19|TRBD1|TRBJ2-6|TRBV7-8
CASSLSGTGSIDWANVLTF
TGTGCCAGCAGCTTATCTGGGACAGGGTCTATTGATTGGGCCAACGTCCTGACTTTC
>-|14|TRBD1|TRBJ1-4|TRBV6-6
CASTDRDPNEKLFF
TGTGCCAGCACCGACAGGGATCCTAATGAAAAACTGTTTTTT
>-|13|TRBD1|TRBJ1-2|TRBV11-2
CASSLGTGDGYTF
TGTGCCAGCAGCTTGGGGACAGGGGATGGCTACACCTTC
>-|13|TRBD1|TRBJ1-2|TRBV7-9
CASSFGTAYGYTF
TGTGCCAGCAGCTTTGGGACAGCCTATGGCTACACCTTC
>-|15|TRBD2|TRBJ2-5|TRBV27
CASSPGTSGVETQYF
TGTGCCAGCAGTCCAGGGACTAGCGGGGTGGAGACCCAGTACTTC
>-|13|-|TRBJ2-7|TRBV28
CASSLWGANEQYF
TGTGCCAGCAGCCTTTGGGGAGCCAACGAGCAGTACTTC
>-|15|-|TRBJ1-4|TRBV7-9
CASTPGRVPNEKLFF
TGTGCCAGCACCCCCGGGCGGGTGCCTAATGAAAAACTGTTTTTT
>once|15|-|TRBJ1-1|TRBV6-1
CASSEDGGANTEAFF
TGTGCCAGCAGTGAGGACGGGGGGGCCAACACTGAAGCTTTCTTT
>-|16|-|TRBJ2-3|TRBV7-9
CASSTTEGGSTDTQYF
TGTGCCAGCAGCACCACTGAGGGCGGGAGCACAGATACGCAGTATTTT
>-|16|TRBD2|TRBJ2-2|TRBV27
CASSLYGGGAGGELFF
TGTGCCAGCAGTTTATATGGCGGGGGGGCCGGCGGGGAGCTGTTTTTT
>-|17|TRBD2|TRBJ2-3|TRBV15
CATSRDPQSGRTDTQYF
TGTGCCACCAGCAGAGACCCCCAGAGCGGGAGGACAGATACGCAGTATTTT
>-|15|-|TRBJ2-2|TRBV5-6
CASSLGLAGPRELFF
TGTGCCAGCAGCTTAGGGTTGGCGGGGCCCCGGGAGCTGTTTTTT
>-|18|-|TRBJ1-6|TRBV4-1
CASSQEAPGHAENSPLHF
TGCGCCAGCAGCCAAGAGGCGCCAGGGCATGCCGAGAATTCACCCCTCCACTTT
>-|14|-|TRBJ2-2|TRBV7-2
CASSRRSNTGELFF
TGTGCCAGCAGCCGGAGGTCGAACACCGGGGAGCTGTTTTTT
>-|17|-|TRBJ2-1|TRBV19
CASSLNLAELWHNEQFF
TGTGCCAGTAGTTTAAACTTAGCGGAGCTCTGGCACAATGAGCAGTTCTTC
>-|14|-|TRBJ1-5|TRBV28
CASRLGGVGQPQHF
TGTGCCAGCAGGCTCGGGGGGGTTGGTCAGCCCCAGCATTTT
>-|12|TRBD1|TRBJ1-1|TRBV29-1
CSVGTGGSEAFF
TGCAGCGTGGGGACAGGGGGCTCTGAAGCTTTCTTT
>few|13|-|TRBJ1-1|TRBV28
CASSATGNTEAFF
TGTGCCAGCAGTGCGACAGGGAACACTGAAGCTTTCTTT